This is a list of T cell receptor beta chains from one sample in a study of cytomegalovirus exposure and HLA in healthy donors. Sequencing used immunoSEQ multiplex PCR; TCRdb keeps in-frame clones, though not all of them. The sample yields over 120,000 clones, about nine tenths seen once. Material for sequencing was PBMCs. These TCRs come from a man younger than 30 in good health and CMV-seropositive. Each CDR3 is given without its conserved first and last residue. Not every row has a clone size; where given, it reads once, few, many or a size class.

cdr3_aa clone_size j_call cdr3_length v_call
ASKIQGGNQPQH NA TRBJ1-5 12 TRBV28
ASSQAGGDGSYGYT few TRBJ1-2 14 TRBV4-2
AWSSTRRDTQY few TRBJ2-3 11 TRBV30
ASSLVAGPSTDTQY NA TRBJ2-3 14 TRBV11-2
ASSLRRGGQPQH NA TRBJ1-5 12 TRBV28
ASSSRGGYGYT NA TRBJ1-2 11 TRBV7-6
ASASGGAQETQY NA TRBJ2-5 12 TRBV6-1
ASSFGGQLNQPQH NA TRBJ1-5 13 TRBV5-6
ASSEGPGEGGTEAF few TRBJ1-1 14 TRBV6-1
ASSLAVLGQGRTPLH NA TRBJ1-6 15 TRBV5-1
ASSLADRQGGGYT NA TRBJ1-2 13 TRBV5-1
ASSPPGLGSYNEQF few TRBJ2-1 14 TRBV18
ASSLQQNYGYT NA TRBJ1-2 11 TRBV19
ASSEAGTGSYEQY few TRBJ2-7 13 TRBV6-1
ASSEFWVGQGASGTEAF NA TRBJ1-1 17 TRBV2
ARSQGSEAF NA TRBJ1-1 9 TRBV13
ASSFLPGQYQPQH NA TRBJ1-5 13 TRBV7-2
SAGQPNTEAF NA TRBJ1-1 10 TRBV29-1
ASSQVFTTTHYEQY NA TRBJ2-7 14 TRBV4-1
ASSKDRGRGYT NA TRBJ1-2 11 TRBV5-1
ASSPLAGAAGELF NA TRBJ2-2 13 TRBV7-2
ASSRSGDSYNEQF NA TRBJ2-1 13 TRBV9
ASSPGGGIEAF NA TRBJ1-1 11 TRBV6-6